This T cell receptor beta chain was recorded in a study of T-cell reconstitution after alpha-beta-depleted transplantation in children. This clonotype was picked up many times. A library of TCRbeta sequences, prepared with unique molecular identifiers, was generated. TCRdb reprocessed the PCR reads via MiXCR and lists one record per CDR3 protein. The data contain around 380,000 distinct CDR3 sequences, about 11% of them singletons. The starting material was PBMCs from the stem cell graft donor, obtained from the stem cell graft. This receptor was identified in a human donor who donated a stem cell graft to a child with acute myeloid leukemia.

The CDR3 region is CASSQWRGAGELFF. The CDR3 DNA is TGCGCCAGCAGCCAGTGGCGCGGGGCCGGGGAGCTGTTTTTT. V is TRBV4-3 and J is TRBJ2-2; TRBD2 might be the D (6 bases). Germline V lookup: CDR1 LGHNA, CDR2 YSLEER. CDR3 size: 14 residues. V was trimmed by 3 bases and J by 6 bases, leaving 11 bases between them.